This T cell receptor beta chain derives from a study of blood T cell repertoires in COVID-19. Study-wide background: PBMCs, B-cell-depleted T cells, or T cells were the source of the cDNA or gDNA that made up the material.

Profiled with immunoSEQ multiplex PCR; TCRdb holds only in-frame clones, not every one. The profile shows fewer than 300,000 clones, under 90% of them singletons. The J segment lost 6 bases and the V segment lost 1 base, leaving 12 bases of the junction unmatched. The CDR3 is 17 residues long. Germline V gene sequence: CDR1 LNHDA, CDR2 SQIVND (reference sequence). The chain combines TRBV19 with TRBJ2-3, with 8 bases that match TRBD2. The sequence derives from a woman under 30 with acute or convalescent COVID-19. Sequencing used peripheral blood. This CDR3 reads CASSIGSAGELWDTQYF. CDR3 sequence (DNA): TGTGCCAGTAGTATAGGATCAGCGGGAGAACTATGGGATACGCAGTATTTT.